This T cell receptor (beta chain) was retrieved from a study of blood T cell repertoires in COVID-19. As for the study in general: Specimens from acute and convalescent COVID-19 originated in the United States, Italy and Spain. In each case, the material was cDNA or gDNA derived from T cells, B-cell-depleted T cells, or PBMCs.

Original data processing: Reference gene primer amplification yielded estimated nucleated cell counts. Clones were read by immunoSEQ multiplex PCR, and TCRdb kept only the in-frame ones, dropping some. The DNA gave D and trimming, while V, J and clone size come from that table. The sample includes 40,000 to 50,000 clones, approximately 90% of them seen just once. Trimming removed 1 base from V and 0 bases from J, with 11 bases in between. Per germline, CDR1 SGHRS and CDR2 YFSETQ. The CDR3 loop spans 16 amino acids. The receptor was isolated from a man aged 65 to 79 with acute or convalescent COVID-19. The sample consisted of peripheral blood. V gene TRBV5-1 combines with J gene TRBJ1-5; D uncertain. CDR3 bases: TGCGCCAGCAGCTTGACACCTGGTAATAGCAATCAGCCCCAGCATTTT. Protein sequence: CASSLTPGNSNQPQHF. The whole variable domain, filled in from reference TRBV5-1 and TRBJ1-5, reads KAGVTQTPRYLIKTRGQQVTLSCSPISGHRSVSWYQQTPGQGLQFLFEYFSETQRNKGNFPGRFSGRQFSNSRSEMNVSTLELGDSALYLCASSLTPGNSNQPQHFGDGTRLSIL.